One sample yielded the 10 T cell receptor beta chains listed below, sequenced in a study of blood T cell repertoires in COVID-19. Sequencing used immunoSEQ multiplex PCR; TCRdb keeps in-frame clones, though not all of them. The sample has about 170,000 clones; 79% are singletons. Sequencing was carried out using PBMCs or T cells enriched from blood (not recorded which). These receptors were taken from a woman in her seventies in a cohort exposed to, infected with or recovered from COVID-19 (not recorded which).

The V gene is TRBV27, the J gene TRBJ2-1; tentatively, D is TRBD2 (6 bases). There are 13 residues in the CDR3. CDR1 and CDR2 (germline): MNHEY, SMNVEV (reference sequence). The V gene lost 0 bases and the J gene lost 9 bases, with 9 bases spanning the gap. CDR3 in DNA: TGTGCCAGCAGTTTATCTCGGGGAGGTGAGCAGTTCTTC. It translates to CASSLSRGGEQFF.

V is TRBV5-1 and J is TRBJ1-1; weak D call: TRBD1 (5 bases). The CDR3 totals 15 residues. Germline CDR1 and CDR2: SGHRS and YFSETQ. Trimming cost V 3 bases and J 0 bases, with 12 bases left between them. CDR3 nucleotides: TGCGCCAGCAGCTCCCGGGGGACGGTGAACACTGAAGCTTTCTTT. Its translation is CASSSRGTVNTEAFF. Full variable domain (rest looked up from reference TRBV5-1 and TRBJ1-1): KAGVTQTPRYLIKTRGQQVTLSCSPISGHRSVSWYQQTPGQGLQFLFEYFSETQRNKGNFPGRFSGRQFSNSRSEMNVSTLELGDSALYLCASSSRGTVNTEAFFGQGTRLTVV.

The chain uses TRBV24-1 and TRBJ1-5, with no clear D. Germline CDR1 is KGHDR and CDR2 is SFDVKD. V dropped 4 bases and J dropped 7 bases, with 13 bases sitting between them. This CDR3 is 14 amino acids long. The CDR3 sequence is CATSERRVGQPQHF. DNA of the CDR3: TGTGCCACCAGTGAACGGAGGGTGGGACAGCCCCAGCATTTT.

This chain uses TRBV24-1 with TRBJ2-7; TRBD2 matches 10 bases. The CDR3 is 15 amino acids. With 3 bases clipped from V and 9 bases from J, the junction kept 10 bases outside the gene matches. Germline-derived CDR1 and CDR2 are KGHDR and SFDVKD. The CDR3 protein is CATSDEASGSRGQYF. In DNA, the CDR3 is TGTGCCACCAGTGATGAGGCTAGCGGGAGTCGTGGGCAGTACTTC.

The genes are TRBV9 and TRBJ2-5, with 8 bases aligning to TRBD2. Germline V lookup: CDR1 SGDLS, CDR2 YYNGEE. The CDR3 loop spans 14 amino acids. The junction had 3 bases not matched to a gene; V was cut back by 3 bases and J by 2 bases. The CDR3 nucleotides read TGTGCCAGCAGCGCTAGCGGGTCGCAAGAGACCCAGTACTTC. Translation gives CASSASGSQETQYF.

The chain has TRBV4-2 and TRBJ2-1, with 14 bases matching TRBD2. Germline lookup yields CDR1 LGHNA and CDR2 YNFKEQ. CDR3 size: 21 residues. V gave up 0 bases and J gave up 3 bases; unmatched junction bases: 13. This CDR3 is CASSQDLRLAGGSSVYNEQFF. CDR3 DNA sequence: TGTGCCAGCAGCCAAGATCTCAGACTAGCGGGAGGGTCGTCGGTCTACAATGAGCAGTTCTTC.

This chain links TRBV28 with TRBJ2-1; 8 nucleotides agree with TRBD2. Germline-derived CDR1 and CDR2 are MDHEN and SYDVKM. The CDR3 runs 16 residues. V dropped 5 bases and J dropped 2; count of bases not matched to a gene: 8. CDR3 nucleotides: TGTGCCAGCAGTCCTGCGGGGGGCGAACCCTACAATGAGCAGTTCTTC. This gives the protein CASSPAGGEPYNEQFF.

This rearrangement joins TRBV18 to TRBJ1-1; perhaps TRBD1 as D (6 bases). The CDR3 sequence is 14 residues long. Trimming removed 1 base from V and 0 bases from J, with 6 bases in between. The germline V gene has CDR1 KGHSH and CDR2 LQKENI. CDR3 coding DNA: TGTGCCAGCTCACCACAGGGGGTGAACACTGAAGCTTTCTTT. Encoded protein: CASSPQGVNTEAFF.

This chain connects TRBV4-2 to TRBJ2-2; no firm D call. V shed 3 bases and J shed 2 bases, with 10 bases lying between them. The CDR3 runs to 15 residues. CDR1 LGHNA and CDR2 YNFKEQ come from the germline V gene. CDR3 nucleotide sequence: TGTGCCAGCAGCCAGGGTCTTAGCAACACCGGGGAGCTGTTTTTT. Residues: CASSQGLSNTGELFF.

CDR3 DNA: TGTGCCAGCAGTTATCTACTAGGCGAGCAGTACTTC. It encodes CASSYLLGEQYF. The V call is TRBV27, the J call TRBJ2-7; weak D call: TRBD2 (5 bases). The ends were cut back, 4 bases at V and 6 bases at J, with 10 bases in the middle. CDR1 is MNHEY and CDR2 is SMNVEV in the germline V gene (reference sequence). The CDR3 has 12 amino acids.